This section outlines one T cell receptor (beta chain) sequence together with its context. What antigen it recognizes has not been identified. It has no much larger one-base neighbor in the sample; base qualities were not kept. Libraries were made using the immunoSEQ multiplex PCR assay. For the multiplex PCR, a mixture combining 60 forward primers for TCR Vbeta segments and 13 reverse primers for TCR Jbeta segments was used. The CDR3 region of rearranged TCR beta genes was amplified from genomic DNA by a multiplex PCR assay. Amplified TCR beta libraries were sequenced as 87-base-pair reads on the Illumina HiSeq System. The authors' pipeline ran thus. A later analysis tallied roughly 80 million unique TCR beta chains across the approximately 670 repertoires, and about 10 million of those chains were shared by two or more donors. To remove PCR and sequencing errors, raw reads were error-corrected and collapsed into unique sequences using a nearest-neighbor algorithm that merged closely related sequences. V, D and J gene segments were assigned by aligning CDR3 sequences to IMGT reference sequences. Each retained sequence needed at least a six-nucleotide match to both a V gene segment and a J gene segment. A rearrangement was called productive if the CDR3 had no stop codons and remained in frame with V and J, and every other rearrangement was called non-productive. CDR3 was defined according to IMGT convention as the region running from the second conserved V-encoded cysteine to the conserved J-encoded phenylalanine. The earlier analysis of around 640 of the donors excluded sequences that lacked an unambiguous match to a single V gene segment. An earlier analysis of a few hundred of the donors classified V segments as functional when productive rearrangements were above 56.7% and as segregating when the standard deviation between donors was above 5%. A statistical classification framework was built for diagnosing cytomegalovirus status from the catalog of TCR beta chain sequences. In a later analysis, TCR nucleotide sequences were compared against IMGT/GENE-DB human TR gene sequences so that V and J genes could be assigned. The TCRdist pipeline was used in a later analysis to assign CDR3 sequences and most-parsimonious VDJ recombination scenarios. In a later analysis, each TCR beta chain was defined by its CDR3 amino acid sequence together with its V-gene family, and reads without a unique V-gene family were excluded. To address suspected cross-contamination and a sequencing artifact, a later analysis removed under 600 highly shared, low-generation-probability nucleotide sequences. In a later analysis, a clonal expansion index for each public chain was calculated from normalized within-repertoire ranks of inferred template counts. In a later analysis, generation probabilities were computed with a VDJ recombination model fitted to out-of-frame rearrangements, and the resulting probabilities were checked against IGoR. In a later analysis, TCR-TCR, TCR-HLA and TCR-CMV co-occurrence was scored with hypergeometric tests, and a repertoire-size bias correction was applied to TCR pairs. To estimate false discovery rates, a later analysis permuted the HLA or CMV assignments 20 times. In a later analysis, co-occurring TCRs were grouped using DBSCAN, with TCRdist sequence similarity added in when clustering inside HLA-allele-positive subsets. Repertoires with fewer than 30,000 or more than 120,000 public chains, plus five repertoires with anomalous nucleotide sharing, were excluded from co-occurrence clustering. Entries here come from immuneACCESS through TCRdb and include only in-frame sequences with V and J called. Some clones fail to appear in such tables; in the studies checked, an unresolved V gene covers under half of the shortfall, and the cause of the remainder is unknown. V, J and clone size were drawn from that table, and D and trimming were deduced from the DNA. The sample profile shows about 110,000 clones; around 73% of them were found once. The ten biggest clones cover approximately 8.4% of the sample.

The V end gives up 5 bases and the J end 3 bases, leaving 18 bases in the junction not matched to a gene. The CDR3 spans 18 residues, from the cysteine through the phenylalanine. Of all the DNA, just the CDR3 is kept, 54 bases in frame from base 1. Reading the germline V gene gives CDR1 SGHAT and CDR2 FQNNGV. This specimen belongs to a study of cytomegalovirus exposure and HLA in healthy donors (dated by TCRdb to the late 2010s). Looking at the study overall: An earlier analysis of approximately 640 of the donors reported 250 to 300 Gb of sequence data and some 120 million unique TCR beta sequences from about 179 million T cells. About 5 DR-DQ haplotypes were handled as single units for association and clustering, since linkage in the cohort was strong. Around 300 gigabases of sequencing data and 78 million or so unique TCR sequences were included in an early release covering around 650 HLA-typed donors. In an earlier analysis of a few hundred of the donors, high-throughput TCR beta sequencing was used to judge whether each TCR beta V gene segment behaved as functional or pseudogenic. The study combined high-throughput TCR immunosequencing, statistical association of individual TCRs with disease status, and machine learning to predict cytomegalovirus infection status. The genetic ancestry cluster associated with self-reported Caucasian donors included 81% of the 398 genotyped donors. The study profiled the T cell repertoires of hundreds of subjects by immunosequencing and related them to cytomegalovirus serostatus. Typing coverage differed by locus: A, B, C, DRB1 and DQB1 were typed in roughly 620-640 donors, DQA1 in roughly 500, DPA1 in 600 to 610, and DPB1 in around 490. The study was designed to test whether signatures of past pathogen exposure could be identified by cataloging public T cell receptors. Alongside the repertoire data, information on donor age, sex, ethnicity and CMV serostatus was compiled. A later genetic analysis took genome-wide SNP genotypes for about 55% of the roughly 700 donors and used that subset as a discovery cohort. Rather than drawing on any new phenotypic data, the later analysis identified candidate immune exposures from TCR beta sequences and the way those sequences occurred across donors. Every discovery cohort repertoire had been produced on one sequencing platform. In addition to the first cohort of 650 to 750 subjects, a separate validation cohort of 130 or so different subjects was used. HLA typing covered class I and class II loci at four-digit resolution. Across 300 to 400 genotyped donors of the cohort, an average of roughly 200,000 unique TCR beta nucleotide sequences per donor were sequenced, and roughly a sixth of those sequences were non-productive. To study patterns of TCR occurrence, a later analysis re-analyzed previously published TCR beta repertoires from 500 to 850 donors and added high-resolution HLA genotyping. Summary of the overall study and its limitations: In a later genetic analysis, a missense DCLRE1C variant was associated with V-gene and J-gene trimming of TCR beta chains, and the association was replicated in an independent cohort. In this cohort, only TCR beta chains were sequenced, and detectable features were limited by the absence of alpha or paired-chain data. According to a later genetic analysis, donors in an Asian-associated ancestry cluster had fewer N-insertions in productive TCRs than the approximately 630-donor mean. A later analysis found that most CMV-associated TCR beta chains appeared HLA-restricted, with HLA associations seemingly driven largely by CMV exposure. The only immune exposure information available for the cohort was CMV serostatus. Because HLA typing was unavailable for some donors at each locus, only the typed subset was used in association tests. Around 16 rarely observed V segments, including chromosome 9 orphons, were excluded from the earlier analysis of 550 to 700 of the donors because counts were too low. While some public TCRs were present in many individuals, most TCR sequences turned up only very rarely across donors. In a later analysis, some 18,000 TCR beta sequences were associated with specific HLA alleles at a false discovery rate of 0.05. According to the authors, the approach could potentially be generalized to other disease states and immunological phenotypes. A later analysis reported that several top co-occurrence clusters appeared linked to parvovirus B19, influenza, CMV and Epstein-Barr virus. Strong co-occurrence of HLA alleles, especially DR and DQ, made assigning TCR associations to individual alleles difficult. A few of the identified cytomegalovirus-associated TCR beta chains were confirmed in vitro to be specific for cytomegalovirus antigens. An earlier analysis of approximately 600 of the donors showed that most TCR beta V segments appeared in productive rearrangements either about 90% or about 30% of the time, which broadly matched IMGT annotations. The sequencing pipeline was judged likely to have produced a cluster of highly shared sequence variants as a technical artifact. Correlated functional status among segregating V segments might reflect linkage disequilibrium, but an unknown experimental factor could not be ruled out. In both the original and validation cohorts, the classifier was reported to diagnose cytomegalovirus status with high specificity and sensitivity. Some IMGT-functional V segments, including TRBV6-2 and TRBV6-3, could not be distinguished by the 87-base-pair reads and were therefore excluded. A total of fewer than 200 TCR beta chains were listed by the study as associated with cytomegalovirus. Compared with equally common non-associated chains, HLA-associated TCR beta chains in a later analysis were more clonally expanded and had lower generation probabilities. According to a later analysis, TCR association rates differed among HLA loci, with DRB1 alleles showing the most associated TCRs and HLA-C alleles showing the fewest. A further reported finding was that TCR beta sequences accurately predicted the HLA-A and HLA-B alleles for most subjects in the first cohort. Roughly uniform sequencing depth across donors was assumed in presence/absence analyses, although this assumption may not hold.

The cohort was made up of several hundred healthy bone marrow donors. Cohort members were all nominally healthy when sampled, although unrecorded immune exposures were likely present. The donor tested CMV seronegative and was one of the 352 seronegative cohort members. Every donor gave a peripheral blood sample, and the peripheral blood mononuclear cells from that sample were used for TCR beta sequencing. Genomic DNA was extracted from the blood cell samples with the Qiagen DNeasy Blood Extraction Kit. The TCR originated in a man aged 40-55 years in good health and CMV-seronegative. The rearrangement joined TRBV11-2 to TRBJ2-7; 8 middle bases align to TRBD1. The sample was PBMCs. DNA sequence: TGTGCCAGCAGCGTCCTCCACCTTCCCCGGGACAGGAACTACGAGCAGTACTTC. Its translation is CASSVLHLPRDRNYEQYF.